This TCR beta chain was identified in a study of CD8+CD57+ T cells in acquired aplastic anemia. Overall study: Around 3.2 ug was the average amount of DNA from sorted CD4+ and CD8+ cells.

Sequencing was done on patients that had shown CD8+CD57+ cell expansion by flow cytometry. The study profiled TCR beta VDJ and CDR3 using genomic DNA as template. In TCRdb, the reads were re-called with MiXCR into one record per CDR3 protein. This table holds roughly 180,000 distinct CDR3 sequences, about 50% found once. This clonotype was picked up one time. Its antigen is currently unknown. This CDR3 comprises 15 residues. V was clipped by 1 base and J by 6 bases; unmatched bases: 7. Per the germline V gene, CDR1 is MGHRA and CDR2 is YSYEKL. Findings of the study overall: Patients and controls were not found to differ significantly in CD8+ Simpson's diversity. Patients and controls shared twenty-nine CD8+ CDR3 sequences, highly expressed in patients.

The source is a human donor with aplastic anemia. The J gene is TRBJ2-7, the V gene TRBV4-1; 9 bases fit TRBD2. The sequencing sample was made of sorted CD4+, CD8+, or CD8+CD57+ T cells (not recorded which) from PBMCs. The CDR3 here is CASSQVAGTSREQYF. The CDR3 DNA follows: TGCGCCAGCAGCCAAGTGGCTGGGACTAGCCGCGAGCAGTACTTC.